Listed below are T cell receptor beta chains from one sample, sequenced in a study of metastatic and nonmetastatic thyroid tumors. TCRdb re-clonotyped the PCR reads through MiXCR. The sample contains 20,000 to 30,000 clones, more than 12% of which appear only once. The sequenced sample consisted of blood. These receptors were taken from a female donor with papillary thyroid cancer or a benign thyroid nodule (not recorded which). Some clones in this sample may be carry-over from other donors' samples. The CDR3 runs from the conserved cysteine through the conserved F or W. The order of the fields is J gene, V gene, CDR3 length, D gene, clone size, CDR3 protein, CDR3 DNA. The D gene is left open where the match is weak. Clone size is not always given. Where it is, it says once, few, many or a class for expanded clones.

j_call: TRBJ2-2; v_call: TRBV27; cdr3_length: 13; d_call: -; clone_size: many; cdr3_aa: CASRTTGTGELFF; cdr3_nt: TGTGCCAGCAGAACCACAGGGACCGGGGAGCTGTTTTTT
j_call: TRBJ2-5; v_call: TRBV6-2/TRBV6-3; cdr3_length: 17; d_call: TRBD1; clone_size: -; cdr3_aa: CASSYPGEDRGGETQYF; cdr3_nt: TGTGCCAGCAGTTACCCCGGCGAGGACAGGGGGGGGGAGACCCAGTACTTC
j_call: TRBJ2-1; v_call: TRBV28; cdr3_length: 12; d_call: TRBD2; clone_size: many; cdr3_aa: CASSLAVNEQFF; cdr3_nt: TGTGCCAGCAGCCTAGCGGTGAATGAGCAGTTCTTC
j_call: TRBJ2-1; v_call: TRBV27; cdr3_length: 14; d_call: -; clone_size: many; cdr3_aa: CATRRLASYNEQFF; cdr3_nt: TGTGCCACCCGGAGGCTAGCCTCCTACAATGAGCAGTTCTTC
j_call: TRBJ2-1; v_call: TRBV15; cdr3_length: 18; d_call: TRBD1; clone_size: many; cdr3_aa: CATSEREKTGGSGNEQFF; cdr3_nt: TGTGCCACCAGCGAGAGGGAGAAAACAGGGGGATCCGGCAATGAGCAGTTCTTC
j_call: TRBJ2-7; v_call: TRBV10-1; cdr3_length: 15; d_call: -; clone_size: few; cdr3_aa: CASRGVAGTWDKQYF; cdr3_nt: TGCGCCAGCAGGGGGGTCGCCGGGACTTGGGACAAGCAGTACTTC
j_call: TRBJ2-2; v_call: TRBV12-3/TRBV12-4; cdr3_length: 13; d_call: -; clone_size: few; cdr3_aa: CASSLFATGKLFF; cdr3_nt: TGTGCCAGCAGTCTCTTCGCCACCGGGAAGCTGTTTTTT
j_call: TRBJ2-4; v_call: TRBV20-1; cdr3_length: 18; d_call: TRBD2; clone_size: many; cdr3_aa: CSARVASGSYLAKNIQYF; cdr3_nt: TGCAGTGCTAGAGTGGCTAGCGGGAGCTACCTAGCCAAAAACATTCAGTACTTC
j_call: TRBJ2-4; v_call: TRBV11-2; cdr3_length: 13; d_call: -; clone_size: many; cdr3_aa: CASSFSLADIQYF; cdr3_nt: TGTGCCAGCAGCTTCTCATTAGCGGACATTCAGTACTTC
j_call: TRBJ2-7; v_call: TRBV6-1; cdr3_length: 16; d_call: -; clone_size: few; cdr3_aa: CASSEALPQSGYEQYF; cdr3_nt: TGTGCCAGCAGTGAAGCGCTTCCCCAATCGGGGTACGAGCAGTACTTC
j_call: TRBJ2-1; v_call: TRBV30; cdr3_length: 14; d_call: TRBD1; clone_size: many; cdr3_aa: CAWSVDRGYNEQFF; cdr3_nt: TGTGCCTGGAGTGTAGACAGGGGCTACAATGAGCAGTTCTTC